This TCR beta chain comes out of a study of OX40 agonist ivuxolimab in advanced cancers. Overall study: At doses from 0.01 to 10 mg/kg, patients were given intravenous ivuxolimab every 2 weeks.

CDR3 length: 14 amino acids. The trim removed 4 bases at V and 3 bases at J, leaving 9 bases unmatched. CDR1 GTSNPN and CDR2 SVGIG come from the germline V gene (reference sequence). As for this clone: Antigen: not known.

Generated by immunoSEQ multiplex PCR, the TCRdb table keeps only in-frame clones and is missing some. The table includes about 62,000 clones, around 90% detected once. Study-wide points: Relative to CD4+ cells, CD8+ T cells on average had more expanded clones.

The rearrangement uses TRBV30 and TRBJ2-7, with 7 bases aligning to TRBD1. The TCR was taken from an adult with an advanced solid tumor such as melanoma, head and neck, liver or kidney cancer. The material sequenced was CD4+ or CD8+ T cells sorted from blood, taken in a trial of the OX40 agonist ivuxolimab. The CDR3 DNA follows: TGTGCCTGGAATAGGGGGACAGAGGTCTACGAGCAGTACTTC. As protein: CAWNRGTEVYEQYF. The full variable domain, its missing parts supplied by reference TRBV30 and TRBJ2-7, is SQTIHQWPATLVQPVGSPLSLECTVEGTSNPNLYWYRQAAGRGLQLLFYSVGIGQISSEVPQNLSASRPQDRQFILSSKKLLLSDSGFYLCAWNRGTEVYEQYFGPGTRLTVT.